Listed below are T cell receptor beta chains from one sample, sequenced in a study of T-cell reconstitution after alpha-beta-depleted transplantation in children. TCRdb itself ran the PCR reads through MiXCR, one entry per CDR3 protein. The table lists fewer than 250,000 distinct CDR3 sequences, over 15% of them singletons, with 43% in the top ten. Material: PBMCs, mostly from graft donor cells, obtained 360 days after TCRalphabeta/CD19-depleted stem cell transplant. The receptor source for this set is a male patient between 2 and 15 years old who had a stem cell transplant for acute lymphoblastic leukemia, so the T cells may come from the graft donor. Both conserved end residues are part of each CDR3. Fields, in order: D gene, clone size, J gene, V gene, CDR3 DNA, CDR3 protein. D genes are given only for firm matches. Clone size, where shown, is once, few, many, or a class for clones that have expanded.

d_call: -; clone_size: few; j_call: TRBJ2-4; v_call: TRBV27; cdr3_nt: TGTGCCAGCGGGTTGGGGTTCCCATCGTACTTC; cdr3_aa: CASGLGFPSYF
d_call: -; clone_size: many; j_call: TRBJ1-5; v_call: TRBV28; cdr3_nt: TGTGCCAGCAGTTTAGGGTCAGTGAATCAGCCCCAGCATTTT; cdr3_aa: CASSLGSVNQPQHF
d_call: TRBD2; clone_size: few; j_call: TRBJ2-7; v_call: TRBV10-2; cdr3_nt: TGCGCCAGCAGTAACCCCTCCCGAGCGGGAGCCCACGAGCAGTACTTC; cdr3_aa: CASSNPSRAGAHEQYF
d_call: TRBD2; clone_size: few; j_call: TRBJ2-7; v_call: TRBV28; cdr3_nt: TGTGCCAGCAGTCCCCCGCGGGGGGGGCGGGAGTACTTC; cdr3_aa: CASSPPRGGREYF
d_call: TRBD1; clone_size: -; j_call: TRBJ1-1; v_call: TRBV12-3/TRBV12-4; cdr3_nt: TGTGCCAGCAGCGGACAGGGGGTAATCGGCACTGAAGCTTTCTTT; cdr3_aa: CASSGQGVIGTEAFF
d_call: TRBD1; clone_size: -; j_call: TRBJ1-2; v_call: TRBV11-1; cdr3_nt: TGTGCCAGCAGCCGAGACAGGGTGCAAGGCTACACCTTC; cdr3_aa: CASSRDRVQGYTF
d_call: -; clone_size: -; j_call: TRBJ1-5; v_call: TRBV28; cdr3_nt: TGTGCCAGCAGACCTTATGTGATAGGCGTCGAAAGCAATCAGCCCCAGCATTTT; cdr3_aa: CASRPYVIGVESNQPQHF
d_call: -; clone_size: few; j_call: TRBJ2-7; v_call: TRBV5-6; cdr3_nt: TGTGCCAGCAGCTTCGGACTTCTCTTAACTTTCTCCTACGAGCAGTACTTC; cdr3_aa: CASSFGLLLTFSYEQYF
d_call: -; clone_size: -; j_call: TRBJ2-3; v_call: TRBV9; cdr3_nt: TGTGCCAGCAGCGTAGTGGAGTACGGCACAGATACGCAGTATTTT; cdr3_aa: CASSVVEYGTDTQYF
d_call: TRBD1; clone_size: few; j_call: TRBJ2-5; v_call: TRBV27; cdr3_nt: TGTGCCAGCAGTCCGACTTTTGGGACAGAAGAGACCCAGTACTTC; cdr3_aa: CASSPTFGTEETQYF
d_call: TRBD2; clone_size: -; j_call: TRBJ2-1; v_call: TRBV11-2; cdr3_nt: TGTGCCAGCAGCTTAGTTGGGTCTAGCGGGGGTTTGAGGAGCAATGAGCAGTTCTTC; cdr3_aa: CASSLVGSSGGLRSNEQFF
d_call: -; clone_size: -; j_call: TRBJ2-3; v_call: TRBV7-6; cdr3_nt: TGTGCCAGCAGCTTAGTGAAGGGCTTGGGGGCCGATACGCAGTATTTT; cdr3_aa: CASSLVKGLGADTQYF
d_call: TRBD2; clone_size: many; j_call: TRBJ2-5; v_call: TRBV12-3/TRBV12-4; cdr3_nt: TGTGCCAGCAGTTTCTGGGCGGGGGGAGTGTACCAAGAGACCCAGTACTTC; cdr3_aa: CASSFWAGGVYQETQYF
d_call: -; clone_size: -; j_call: TRBJ2-1; v_call: TRBV6-2/TRBV6-3; cdr3_nt: TGTGCCAGCAGACCCCCGGGAGCCGCGGGGCAGTTCTTC; cdr3_aa: CASRPPGAAGQFF
d_call: -; clone_size: few; j_call: TRBJ1-1; v_call: TRBV6-1; cdr3_nt: TGTGCCAGCAGTCAACGGGCTGGGGGGAACACTGAAGCTTTCTTT; cdr3_aa: CASSQRAGGNTEAFF
d_call: -; clone_size: many; j_call: TRBJ2-1; v_call: TRBV11-2; cdr3_nt: TGTGCCAGCAGAACGGACTTAAATTACAATGAGCAGTTCTTC; cdr3_aa: CASRTDLNYNEQFF
d_call: -; clone_size: few; j_call: TRBJ2-7; v_call: TRBV12-3/TRBV12-4; cdr3_nt: TGTGCCAGCAGTCGACAGATCTCCTACGAGCAGTACTTC; cdr3_aa: CASSRQISYEQYF
d_call: -; clone_size: few; j_call: TRBJ1-2; v_call: TRBV11-2; cdr3_nt: TGTGCCAGCAGCTTAGTGGGACGAAATGGCTACACCTTC; cdr3_aa: CASSLVGRNGYTF
d_call: TRBD1; clone_size: few; j_call: TRBJ2-7; v_call: TRBV7-9; cdr3_nt: TGTGCCAGCAGCTCCCATCAAGGACAGGGGGCGTACGAGCAGTACTTC; cdr3_aa: CASSSHQGQGAYEQYF
d_call: TRBD1; clone_size: -; j_call: TRBJ1-5; v_call: TRBV20-1; cdr3_nt: TGCAGTGCTGCCGGGACAGGGGTAGCGGGCAATCAGCCCCAGCATTTT; cdr3_aa: CSAAGTGVAGNQPQHF
d_call: -; clone_size: -; j_call: TRBJ1-1; v_call: TRBV7-2; cdr3_nt: TGTGCCAGCAGCCCTGGGCCTTCACCAAGCAAAGCTTTCTTT; cdr3_aa: CASSPGPSPSKAFF
d_call: TRBD1; clone_size: many; j_call: TRBJ2-5; v_call: TRBV10-3; cdr3_nt: TGTGCCATCAGTGATAGCAGGGGGCAAGAGACCCAGTACTTC; cdr3_aa: CAISDSRGQETQYF
d_call: -; clone_size: few; j_call: TRBJ2-1; v_call: TRBV20-1; cdr3_nt: TGCAGTGCTAGTTCCTTCCAATACAATGAGCAGTTCTTC; cdr3_aa: CSASSFQYNEQFF